This TCR beta chain came from a study of identical twins. Overall study findings and caveats: Conclusions were drawn cross-sectionally by statistical analysis, without following the same donors. Twin pairs had excess sharing that was weaker in beta out-of-frame sequences.

This clonotype showed up just a few times. The antigen is not known. Germline V lookup: CDR1 ENHRY, CDR2 SYGVKD. V was trimmed by 5 bases and J by 4 bases, leaving 8 bases between them. This CDR3 region has 12 residues. TCRdb ran MiXCR on the 5' RACE reads and lists one entry per CDR3 protein. The sample records fewer than 900,000 distinct CDR3 sequences, over 15% being singletons. This same sample was also part of a study on T cells expressing NK-cell markers. This second study notes: The authors sequenced eight donors, of whom seven were HCMV-seropositive and one was seronegative. Specificity for HCMV among expanded NKG2C+ T cell clones was not established.

The sample comprised PBMCs. The chain is built from TRBV10-3 and TRBJ2-5; tentative D call: TRBD1 (6 bases). The sequence was obtained from a woman in her late teens or twenties in good health. CDR3 DNA sequence: TGTGCCATCAGTCTCAGGGGAGAGACCCAGTACTTC. Translation gives CAISLRGETQYF.